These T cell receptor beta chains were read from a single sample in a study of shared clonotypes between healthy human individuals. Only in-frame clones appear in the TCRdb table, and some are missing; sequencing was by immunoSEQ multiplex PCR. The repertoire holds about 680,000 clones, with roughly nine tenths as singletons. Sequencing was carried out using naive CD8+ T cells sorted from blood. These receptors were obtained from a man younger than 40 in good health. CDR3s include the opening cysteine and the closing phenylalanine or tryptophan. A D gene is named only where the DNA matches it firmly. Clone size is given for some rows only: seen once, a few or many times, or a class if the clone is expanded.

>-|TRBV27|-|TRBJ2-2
TGTGCCAGCAGAGCCGGACCCCGCCCGGACACCGGGGAGCTGTTTTTT
CASRAGPRPDTGELFF
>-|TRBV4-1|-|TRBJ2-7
TGCGCCAGCAGCCACCCCCGGTCCTGGGAGCAGTACTTC
CASSHPRSWEQYF
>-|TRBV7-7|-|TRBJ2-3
TGTGCCAGCAGCTCCGGGACATGGGGACTACCTACTGGAGTTAGCACAGATACGCAGTATTTT
CASSSGTWGLPTGVSTDTQYF
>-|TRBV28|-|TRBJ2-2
TGTGCCAGCAGTTTAGGGGCCCGCATGGAGCTGTTTTTT
CASSLGARMELFF
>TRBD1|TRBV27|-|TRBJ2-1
TGTGCCAGCTGGAGGCAGGGGGTATACAATGAGCAGTTCTTC
CASWRQGVYNEQFF
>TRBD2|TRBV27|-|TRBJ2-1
TGTGCCAGCAGTCACAATGTTGGGAGGGCGGCTAATAATGAGCAGTTCTTC
CASSHNVGRAANNEQFF
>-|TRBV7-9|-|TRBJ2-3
TGTGCCAGCAGCAAGGGAACAGATACGCAGTATTTT
CASSKGTDTQYF
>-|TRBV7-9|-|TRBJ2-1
TGTGCCAGCAGCTCACCTCAGAACAATGAGCAGTTCTTC
CASSSPQNNEQFF
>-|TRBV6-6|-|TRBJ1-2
TGTGCCAGTTCCACAGGAGTTGGCTACACCTTC
CASSTGVGYTF
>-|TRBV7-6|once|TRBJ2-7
TGTGCCAGCAGCTTAGGGACAGAATACGAGCAGTACTTC
CASSLGTEYEQYF
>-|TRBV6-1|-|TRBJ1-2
TGTGCCAGCAGTGAAAGCAGATGGTATGGCTACACCTTC
CASSESRWYGYTF
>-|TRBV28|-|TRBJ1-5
TGTGCCAGCAGCCCCTTATCATTTAGCGGTCAGCCCCAGCATTTT
CASSPLSFSGQPQHF
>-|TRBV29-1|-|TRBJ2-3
TGCAGCGTTATCAGCTCGCGCGACGCCACAGATACGCAGTATTTT
CSVISSRDATDTQYF
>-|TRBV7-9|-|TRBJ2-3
TGTGCCAGCAGCTTAGCGGTCGGGGGAGGCACAGATACGCAGTATTTT
CASSLAVGGGTDTQYF
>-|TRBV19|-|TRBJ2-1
TGTGCCAGTAGTTCCCCAGGCAGGGCCAATTCCTACAATGAGCAGTTCTTC
CASSSPGRANSYNEQFF
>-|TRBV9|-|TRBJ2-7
TGTGCCAGCAGTGGAGGCGAGGGAACCCCCTACGAGCAGTACTTC
CASSGGEGTPYEQYF
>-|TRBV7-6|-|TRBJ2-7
TGTGCCAGCAGCCATTTTACCCCCCCCGGACAGATTATCTACGAGCAGTACTTC
CASSHFTPPGQIIYEQYF
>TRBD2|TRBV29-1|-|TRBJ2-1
TGCAGCGTTGCGGTGGCGCGGGAGGTCACTCGGGACAATGAGCAGTTCTTC
CSVAVAREVTRDNEQFF
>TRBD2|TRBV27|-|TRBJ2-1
TGTGCCAGCAGTTTAGGAATAGCGGGAGCGCAGTTCTTC
CASSLGIAGAQFF
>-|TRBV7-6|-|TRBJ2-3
TGTGCCAGCAGCTTAGGACTTCTAGCGCGGGGAGATACGCAGTATTTT
CASSLGLLARGDTQYF
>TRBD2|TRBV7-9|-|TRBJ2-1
TGTGCCAGCGGCTTGGAAGGGAGGGCCGGGGATGAGCAGTTCTTC
CASGLEGRAGDEQFF
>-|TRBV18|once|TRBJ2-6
TGTGCCAGCTCACCACCGTGGGGGGCTGGGGCCAACGTCCTGACTTTC
CASSPPWGAGANVLTF
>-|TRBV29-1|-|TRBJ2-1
TGCAGCGTACTAGACAATGAGCAGTTCTTC
CSVLDNEQFF
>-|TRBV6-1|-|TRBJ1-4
TGTGCCAGCAGTGAAATCGGGGTCCTGAATGAAAAACTGTTTTTT
CASSEIGVLNEKLFF
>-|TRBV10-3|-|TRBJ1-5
TGTGCCATCAGTGAGGTTTGGACAGTTAGCAATCAGCCCCAGCATTTT
CAISEVWTVSNQPQHF
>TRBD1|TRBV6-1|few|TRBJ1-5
TGTGCCAGCAGTGCAACGACAGGGGGAGAGGATCAGCCCCAGCATTTT
CASSATTGGEDQPQHF
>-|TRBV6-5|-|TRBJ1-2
TGTGCCAGCAGTTACGAGCCCGCTCGGAACTATGGCTACACCTTC
CASSYEPARNYGYTF
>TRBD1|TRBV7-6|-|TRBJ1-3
TGTGCCAGCAGCTTATCGACAGGGAACTCTGGAAACACCATATATTTT
CASSLSTGNSGNTIYF
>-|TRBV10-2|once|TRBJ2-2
TGCGCCAGCAGGGGAGGCACCGGGGAGCTGTTTTTT
CASRGGTGELFF
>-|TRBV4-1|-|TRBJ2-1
TGCGCCAGCAGCTTCCGACAGTACAATGAGCAGTTCTTC
CASSFRQYNEQFF
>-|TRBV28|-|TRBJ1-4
TGTGCCAGCAGTGGAAACGGGGGCAGATCTAATGAAAAACTGTTTTTT
CASSGNGGRSNEKLFF
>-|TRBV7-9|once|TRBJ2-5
TGTGCCAGCAGCTTAGTGGCTAGTTCCGAGACCCAGTACTTC
CASSLVASSETQYF
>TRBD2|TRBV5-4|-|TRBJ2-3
TGTGCCAGCAGCTTGGCGGGAGGGATAGATACGCAGTATTTT
CASSLAGGIDTQYF
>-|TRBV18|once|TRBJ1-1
TGTGCCAGCTCGCAGGCACAGACGAACACTGAAGCTTTCTTT
CASSQAQTNTEAFF
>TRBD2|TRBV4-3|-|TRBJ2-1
TGCGCCAGCAGCCCTGGACTAGGGTATGAGCAGTTCTTC
CASSPGLGYEQFF
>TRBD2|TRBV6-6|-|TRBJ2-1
TGTGCCAGCAGTAGCACCGGGAGGTCCTTCAACAATGAGCAGTTCTTC
CASSSTGRSFNNEQFF
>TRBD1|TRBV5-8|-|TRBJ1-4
TGTGCCAGCAGCTTCCGTACAGGGGGCTATGAAAAACTGTTTTTT
CASSFRTGGYEKLFF
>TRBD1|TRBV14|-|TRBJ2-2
TGTGCCAGCAGCGAACAACCGGGACAGAATCGTTGGTATCCCGGGGAGCTGTTTTTT
CASSEQPGQNRWYPGELFF
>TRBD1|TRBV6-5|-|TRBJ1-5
TGTGCCAGCAGTCAGGGGGTAAATCAGCCCCAGCATTTT
CASSQGVNQPQHF
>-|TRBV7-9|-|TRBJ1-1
TGTGCCAGCAGCCAGATAAAGCTGAACACTGAAGCTTTCTTT
CASSQIKLNTEAFF
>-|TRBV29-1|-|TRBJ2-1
TGCAGCGAGGAACAGGGTCATGAGCAGTTCTTC
CSEEQGHEQFF
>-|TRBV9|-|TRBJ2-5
TGTGCCAGCAGCGGAACTAATCAAGAGACCCAGTACTTC
CASSGTNQETQYF
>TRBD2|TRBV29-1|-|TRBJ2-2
TGCAGCGTTGAAGGGACTAGCGGCACCGGGGAGCTGTTTTTT
CSVEGTSGTGELFF